What follows is one TCR beta chain and its context. V was clipped by 5 bases and J by 10 bases; unmatched bases: 7. The CDR3 has 12 residues. CDR1 and CDR2 from the germline V gene are MNHNY and SVGAGI (reference sequence). The data belong to a study of glioma-infiltrating T cells after dendritic cell vaccination. Some clones are missing from TCRdb's copy, which holds only in-frame ones; the method was immunoSEQ multiplex PCR. Of around 90,000 clones listed, roughly three quarters were seen once; the top ten hold around 5.4%. This TCR was recovered from a human donor with glioblastoma. The specimen comprised blood, sampled before dendritic cell vaccination. J is TRBJ2-7 and V is TRBV6-6; TRBD2 aligns across 8 bases. In DNA form, the CDR3 reads TGTGCCAGCAGTCCTACCATAGCGGGACAGTACTTC. It yields the protein CASSPTIAGQYF.